This T cell receptor beta chain was identified during a study of control samples from healthy donors and cancer patients. Clones were read by immunoSEQ multiplex PCR, and TCRdb kept only the in-frame ones, dropping some. Among 100,000 to 120,000 clones, roughly 90% were seen once, and the ten largest hold roughly 3.7%. Losses at the gene ends were 5 bases for V and 6 bases for J; bases not matched to a gene: 11. This CDR3 has 15 residues. CDR1 is SGHNT and CDR2 is YYREEE in the germline V gene (reference sequence). J is TRBJ1-2 and V is TRBV5-4; 9 bases align to TRBD1. The clonotype comes from an older woman with lung cancer. The sample comprised PBMCs. For the CDR3, the DNA is TGTGCCAGCAGTGTTTCCGGGACAGGGTTGAATGGCTACACCTTC. As protein: CASSVSGTGLNGYTF.